A selection of T cell receptor beta chains follows, all from one sample in a study of PD-1 blockade in classical Hodgkin lymphoma. Clones were read by immunoSEQ multiplex PCR, and TCRdb kept only the in-frame ones, dropping some. The sample lists under 20,000 clones, 70% to 85% occurring once. The source was peripheral blood mononuclear cells (PBMCs), collected at baseline. The receptors come from a human donor with classical Hodgkin lymphoma. Both conserved end residues are part of each CDR3. D genes are given only for firm matches. Only some rows state a clone size, as once, few, many or a class for expanded clones.

CASSIGGNYGYTF | TGTGCCAGTAGTATAGGAGGGAACTATGGCTACACCTTC | TRBJ1-2 | NA | TRBV19 | NA
CASKGQEQDEQYF | TGTGCCAGTAAGGGACAGGAGCAAGACGAGCAGTACTTC | TRBJ2-7 | NA | TRBV21-1 | few
CASSQSEGGDGSPLHF | TGTGCCAGCAGCCAATCGGAAGGGGGAGATGGTTCACCCCTCCACTTT | TRBJ1-6 | NA | TRBV16 | once
CASSPWEGFTYEQYF | TGTGCCAGCAGCCCCTGGGAGGGATTTACCTACGAGCAGTACTTC | TRBJ2-7 | TRBD2 | TRBV6-6 | NA
CASERGHLISYEQYF | TGTGCCAGCGAGAGGGGACACCTAATTTCCTACGAGCAGTACTTC | TRBJ2-7 | NA | TRBV28 | NA
CASSQGPEETQYF | TGTGCCAGCAGCCAAGGCCCAGAAGAGACCCAGTACTTC | TRBJ2-5 | NA | TRBV4-2 | NA
CSVEDLSLAVYNEQFF | TGCAGCGTTGAAGATCTTAGCCTAGCGGTCTACAATGAGCAGTTCTTC | TRBJ2-1 | TRBD2 | TRBV29-1 | NA
CASSIGTAEYTEAFF | TGTGCCAGTAGCATTGGGACCGCAGAATACACTGAAGCTTTCTTT | TRBJ1-1 | NA | TRBV19 | NA
CASSVDPGTHNSPLHF | TGTGCCAGCAGCGTGGATCCCGGGACACATAATTCACCCCTCCACTTT | TRBJ1-6 | NA | TRBV9 | NA
CASSLSRAYNSPLHF | TGTGCCAGCAGTTTAAGCAGGGCCTATAATTCACCCCTCCACTTT | TRBJ1-6 | NA | TRBV28 | NA
CASSSGQGTSPLHF | TGTGCCAGCTCGTCGGGACAGGGGACATCACCCCTCCACTTT | TRBJ1-6 | TRBD1 | TRBV6-5 | NA
CASSQGSGSQETQYF | TGCGCCAGCAGCCAAGGATCAGGTTCCCAAGAGACCCAGTACTTC | TRBJ2-5 | NA | TRBV4-3 | once
CASSLQGTGANVLTF | TGTGCCAGCAGCCTCCAGGGAACCGGGGCCAACGTCCTGACTTTC | TRBJ2-6 | NA | TRBV5-5 | NA
CASSALVGGELFF | TGTGCCAGCAGCGCCCTTGTAGGGGGGGAGCTGTTTTTT | TRBJ2-2 | NA | TRBV14 | NA
CASSHSKQGGWANVLTF | TGTGCCAGCAGCCATAGCAAACAGGGGGGCTGGGCCAACGTCCTGACTTTC | TRBJ2-6 | TRBD1 | TRBV9 | NA
CSVERSYNEQFF | TGCAGCGTTGAACGATCCTACAATGAGCAGTTCTTC | TRBJ2-1 | NA | TRBV29-1 | few
CASSFRGNTEAFF | TGTGCCAGCAGCTTTAGGGGAAACACTGAAGCTTTCTTT | TRBJ1-1 | NA | TRBV7-2 | NA
CASTPEVARTDTQYF | TGTGCCAGCACACCAGAGGTGGCCCGCACAGATACGCAGTATTTT | TRBJ2-3 | NA | TRBV28 | once
CASRPRDRASYEQYF | TGTGCCAGTAGACCCCGGGACAGGGCCTCCTACGAGCAGTACTTC | TRBJ2-7 | TRBD1 | TRBV19 | NA
CASSSLYEQYF | TGTGCCAGCAGCTCCCTTTACGAGCAGTACTTC | TRBJ2-7 | NA | TRBV7-9 | NA
CASSFRQEETQYF | TGTGCCAGCAGTTTTAGGCAGGAAGAGACCCAGTACTTC | TRBJ2-5 | NA | TRBV28 | NA
CASSYQGFADTQYF | TGTGCCAGCAGCTACCAGGGGTTTGCAGATACGCAGTATTTT | TRBJ2-3 | NA | TRBV6-1 | NA
CASTNGGSETQYF | TGTGCCAGCACCAACGGGGGGAGTGAAACGCAGTATTTT | TRBJ2-3 | TRBD2 | TRBV6-6 | NA
CASSFSANVNEQFF | TGTGCCAGCAGCTTCTCAGCGAACGTCAATGAGCAGTTCTTC | TRBJ2-1 | NA | TRBV11-2 | NA
CASGLDSREGETQYF | TGTGCCAGCGGTCTAGACTCCAGGGAGGGAGAGACCCAGTACTTC | TRBJ2-5 | TRBD2 | TRBV27 | NA
CASSPDREQFF | TGTGCCAGCTCACCGGACAGGGAGCAGTTCTTC | TRBJ2-1 | TRBD1 | TRBV18 | NA
CASSYRTGRDTEAFF | TGTGCCAGCAGTTACCGGACAGGCCGAGACACTGAAGCTTTCTTT | TRBJ1-1 | TRBD1 | TRBV6-6 | NA
CSVETGALFESGNTIYF | TGCAGCGTTGAGACAGGGGCTCTTTTTGAATCGGGAAACACCATATATTTT | TRBJ1-3 | TRBD1 | TRBV29-1 | NA
CASSLGGLPQFF | TGTGCCAGCAGCTTAGGGGGGCTCCCACAGTTCTTC | TRBJ2-1 | NA | TRBV7-3 | NA
CASSHRGNINEQFF | TGTGCCAGCAGTCACAGGGGTAACATCAATGAGCAGTTCTTC | TRBJ2-1 | TRBD1 | TRBV28 | NA
CASEPGHSYEQYF | TGTGCCAGCGAGCCCGGACACTCCTACGAGCAGTACTTC | TRBJ2-7 | NA | TRBV7-3 | NA
CASSAEEVEQYF | TGTGCCAGCAGCGCGGAGGAGGTCGAGCAGTACTTC | TRBJ2-7 | NA | TRBV9 | NA
CASRGWRESNYGYTF | TGTGCCAGCAGGGGGTGGAGGGAATCTAACTATGGCTACACCTTC | TRBJ1-2 | NA | TRBV25-1 | NA
CASSFEMNTEAFF | TGTGCCAGCAGCTTCGAGATGAACACTGAAGCTTTCTTT | TRBJ1-1 | NA | TRBV7-2 | NA
CASSFHTSGGTDTQYF | TGTGCCAGCAGCTTCCATACTAGCGGGGGGACGGATACGCAGTATTTT | TRBJ2-3 | TRBD2 | TRBV7-8 | NA
CASSLSGGTDTQYF | TGTGCCAGCAGCTTGTCAGGCGGCACAGATACGCAGTATTTT | TRBJ2-3 | NA | TRBV7-3 | NA
CASSSDGAGNTIYF | TGTGCCAGCAGTTCCGATGGAGCTGGAAACACCATATATTTT | TRBJ1-3 | NA | TRBV28 | NA
CASSSQDSQETQYF | TGTGCCAGCAGCTCCCAGGACAGTCAAGAGACCCAGTACTTC | TRBJ2-5 | NA | TRBV7-3 | NA